A selection of T cell receptor beta chains follows, all from one sample in a study of tissue T cells after allogeneic stem cell transplantation. Using immunoSEQ multiplex PCR, the repertoire was profiled, and TCRdb retains in-frame clones only, with some absent. The table includes more than 9,000 clones, around three quarters detected once. The specimen comprised tissue from the right colon, sampled at autopsy. These receptors were collected from a woman aged 18-49 years with breast cancer. Both conserved end residues are part of each CDR3. Each record gives: J gene, V gene, CDR3 protein.

J: TRBJ1-2
V: TRBV7-2
CDR3: CASSLQSAGHYGYTF

J: TRBJ1-1
V: TRBV6-6
CDR3: CASRQGGTEAFF

J: TRBJ1-5
V: TRBV23-1
CDR3: CASSQSCVLTGAPGQPQHF

J: TRBJ2-5
V: TRBV5-4
CDR3: CASSGQGARETQYF

J: TRBJ2-1
V: TRBV7-9
CDR3: CASSLEGLAGLYNEQFF

J: TRBJ2-4
V: TRBV6-6
CDR3: CASRQQGEGKNIQYF

J: TRBJ2-3
V: TRBV12-1
CDR3: CASSFLPIRETYKTQADTQYF

J: TRBJ1-3
V: TRBV4-3
CDR3: CASSQEAGTGGNTIYF

J: TRBJ2-5
V: TRBV4-1
CDR3: CASSQSGRVEGETQYF

J: TRBJ2-1
V: TRBV7-2
CDR3: CASSSKSGAGGPGEQFF

J: TRBJ1-2
V: TRBV5-1
CDR3: CASPAPLGSPEGYTF

J: TRBJ1-5
V: TRBV10-3
CDR3: CATQGVNSNQPQHF

J: TRBJ2-5
V: TRBV5-1
CDR3: CASSFSSGGQETQYF

J: TRBJ2-7
V: TRBV6-5
CDR3: CASTLWGYEQYF

J: TRBJ1-5
V: TRBV10-3
CDR3: CAISGGQGLGQPQHF